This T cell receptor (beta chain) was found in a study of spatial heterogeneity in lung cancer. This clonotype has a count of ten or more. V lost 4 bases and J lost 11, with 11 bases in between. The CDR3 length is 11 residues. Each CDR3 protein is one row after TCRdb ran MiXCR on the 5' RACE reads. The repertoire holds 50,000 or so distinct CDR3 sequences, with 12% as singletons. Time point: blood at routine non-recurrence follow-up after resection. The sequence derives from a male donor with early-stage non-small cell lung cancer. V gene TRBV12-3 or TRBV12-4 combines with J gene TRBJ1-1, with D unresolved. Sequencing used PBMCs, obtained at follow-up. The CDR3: CASSYEARAFF. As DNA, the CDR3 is TGTGCCAGCAGTTACGAAGCGCGGGCTTTCTTT.